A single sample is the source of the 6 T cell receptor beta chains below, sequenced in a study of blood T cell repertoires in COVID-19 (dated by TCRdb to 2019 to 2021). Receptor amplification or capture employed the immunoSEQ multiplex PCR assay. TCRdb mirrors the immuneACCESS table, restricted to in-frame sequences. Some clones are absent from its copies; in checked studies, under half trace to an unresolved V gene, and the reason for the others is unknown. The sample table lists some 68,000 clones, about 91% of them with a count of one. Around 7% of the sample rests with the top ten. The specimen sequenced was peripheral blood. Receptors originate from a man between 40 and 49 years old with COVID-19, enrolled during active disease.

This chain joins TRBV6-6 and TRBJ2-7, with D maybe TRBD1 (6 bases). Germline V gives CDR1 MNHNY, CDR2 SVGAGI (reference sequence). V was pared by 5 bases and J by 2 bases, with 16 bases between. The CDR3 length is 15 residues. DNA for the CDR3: TGTGCCAGCAGTCCAAGAGAACAGGGACCCTACGAGCAGTACTTC. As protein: CASSPREQGPYEQYF.

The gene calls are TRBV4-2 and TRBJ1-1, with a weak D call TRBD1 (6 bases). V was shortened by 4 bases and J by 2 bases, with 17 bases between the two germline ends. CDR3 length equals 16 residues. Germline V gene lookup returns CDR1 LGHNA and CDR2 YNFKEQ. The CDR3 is CASSLGAGAGNTEAFF. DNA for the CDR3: TGTGCCAGCAGCCTCGGGGCAGGGGCTGGAAACACTGAAGCTTTCTTT.

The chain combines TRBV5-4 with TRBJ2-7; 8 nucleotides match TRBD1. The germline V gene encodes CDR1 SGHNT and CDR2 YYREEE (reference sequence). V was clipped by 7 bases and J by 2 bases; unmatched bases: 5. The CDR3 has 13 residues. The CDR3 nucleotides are TGTGCCAGCTCGGGACAGGAGACCTACGAGCAGTACTTC. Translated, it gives CASSGQETYEQYF.

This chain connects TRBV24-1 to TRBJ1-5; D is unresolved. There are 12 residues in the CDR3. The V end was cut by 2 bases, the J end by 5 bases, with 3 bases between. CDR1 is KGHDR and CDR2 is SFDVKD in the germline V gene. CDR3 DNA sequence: TGTGCCACCAGTGATTCAGATCAGCCCCAGCATTTT. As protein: CATSDSDQPQHF.

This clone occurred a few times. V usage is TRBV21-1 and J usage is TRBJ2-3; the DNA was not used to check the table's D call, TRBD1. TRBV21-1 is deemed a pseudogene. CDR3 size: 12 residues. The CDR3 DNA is TGTGCCAAACAGGGGCCCCTAGATACGCAGTATTTT. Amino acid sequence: CAKQGPLDTQYF.

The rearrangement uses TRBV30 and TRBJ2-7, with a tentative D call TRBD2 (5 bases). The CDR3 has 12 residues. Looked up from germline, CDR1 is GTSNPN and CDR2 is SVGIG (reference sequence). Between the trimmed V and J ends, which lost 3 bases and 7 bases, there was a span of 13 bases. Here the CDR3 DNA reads TGTGCCTGGAGAGTCGGCCGCGGGGAGCAGTACTTC. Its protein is CAWRVGRGEQYF.